This record looks at one T cell receptor (beta chain) sequence and its context. The sample originates from a study of cytomegalovirus exposure and HLA in healthy donors. At the level of the study: A later analysis reported the same platform for the 100 to 150 validation repertoires and the approximately 700 first-cohort repertoires.

The CDR3 has 13 amino acids. Per germline, CDR1 SEHNR and CDR2 FQNEAQ (reference sequence). V lost 1 base to trimming and J lost 8 bases, with 9 bases between them. This table comes from immunoSEQ multiplex PCR, and its TCRdb copy is limited to in-frame clones, with some not included. The data contain around 300,000 clones, approximately 90% of them seen just once; the ten biggest clones take up roughly 1.2%. The sequence derives from a woman aged 25 to 39 in good health and CMV-seropositive. Sequenced material: PBMCs. V usage is TRBV7-9 and J usage is TRBJ2-1; D call uncertain. This chain's CDR3 is CASSLDVRHEQFF. The CDR3 DNA sequence: TGTGCCAGCAGCTTAGATGTCCGCCATGAGCAGTTCTTC.